This T cell receptor beta chain stems from a study of blood T cell repertoires in COVID-19. Method: immunoSEQ multiplex PCR; TCRdb's copy keeps in-frame clones and lacks some. The sample records 190,000 or so clones, approximately 90% being singletons. V was clipped by 2 bases and J by 7 bases, with 11 bases between them. The CDR3 contains 14 residues. The germline V gene has CDR1 SGHTA and CDR2 FQGNSA. The source is a young woman who had recovered from COVID-19. This chain links TRBV7-2 with TRBJ1-4; D perhaps matches TRBD1 (5 bases). The sequenced sample was peripheral blood. The CDR3 DNA sequence: TGTGCCAGCAGCTTACAGGGTGGGCTTGAAAAACTGTTTTTT. Protein product: CASSLQGGLEKLFF. Looking up the rest from reference TRBV7-2 and TRBJ1-4 gives the full variable domain: GAGVSQSPSNKVTEKGKDVELRCDPISGHTALYWYRQSLGQGLEFLIYFQGNSAPDKSGLPSDRFSAERTGGSVSTLTIQRTQQEDSAVYLCASSLQGGLEKLFFGSGTQLSVL.